Shown below are 9 T cell receptor beta chains from a single sample sequenced in a study of response to subunit inactivated influenza vaccine. Via MiXCR, TCRdb re-called the RT-PCR reads, giving one row per CDR3 protein. The sample lists around 190,000 distinct CDR3 sequences; 13% to 15% were seen once. This specimen consisted of CD8+ T cells sorted from PBMCs, obtained around 5 days after vaccination. These receptors all come from a man aged 50 to 59 who received an inactivated influenza vaccine.

V usage is TRBV29-1 and J usage is TRBJ1-2; D ambiguous. From germline, CDR1 is SQVTM and CDR2 ANQGSEA. V lost 4 bases, J lost 8 bases, and 14 bases lay in between. The CDR3 has 12 amino acids. This chain's CDR3 is CSVGLEMGGYTF. The CDR3 DNA sequence: TGCAGCGTTGGGTTGGAAATGGGAGGCTACACCTTC. The entire variable domain, with the rest obtained from reference TRBV29-1 and TRBJ1-2, is as follows: SAVISQKPSRDICQRGTSLTIQCQVDSQVTMMFWYRQQPGQSLTLIATANQGSEATYESGFVIDKFPISRPNLTFSTLTVSNMSPEDSSIYLCSVGLEMGGYTFGSGTRLTVV.

This clonotype was found a few times. The rearrangement links TRBV5-1 to TRBJ2-2; 12 nucleotides match TRBD2. V shed 4 bases, J shed 0 bases, and the junction held 4 bases outside the gene matches. In germline, CDR1 is SGHRS, CDR2 YFSETQ. The CDR3 length is 17 residues. The CDR3 protein is CASSTTSGGTNTGELFF. The CDR3 DNA follows: TGCGCCAGCAGCACGACTAGCGGGGGAACGAACACCGGGGAGCTGTTTTTT. The whole variable domain, remainder taken from reference TRBV5-1 and TRBJ2-2, is KAGVTQTPRYLIKTRGQQVTLSCSPISGHRSVSWYQQTPGQGLQFLFEYFSETQRNKGNFPGRFSGRQFSNSRSEMNVSTLELGDSALYLCASSTTSGGTNTGELFFGEGSRLTVL.

The genes are TRBV5-1 and TRBJ2-7, with 7 bases aligning to TRBD1. The CDR3 contains 14 residues. The V segment lost 4 bases and the J segment 3 bases; nucleotides outside the gene matches: 7. Germline lookup yields CDR1 SGHRS and CDR2 YFSETQ. The CDR3 region is CASSQRQGDYEQYF. The DNA of the CDR3 is TGCGCCAGCAGCCAGCGACAGGGTGACTACGAGCAGTACTTC.

V usage is TRBV4-3 and J usage is TRBJ2-2; 8 bases are a match to TRBD2. Germline values: CDR1 LGHNA, CDR2 YSLEER. The CDR3 extends over 18 amino acids. V lost 1 base and J lost 4; bases outside the gene matches: 11. This CDR3 reads CASSQALLLAGATGELFF. CDR3 coding DNA: TGCGCCAGCAGCCAAGCCCTCCTTCTAGCGGGTGCCACCGGGGAGCTGTTTTTT.

This clonotype was detected ten times or more. J is TRBJ2-7 and V is TRBV6-2 or TRBV6-3, with TRBD2 matching over 9 bases. Germline values: CDR1 MNHEY, CDR2 SVGEGT. The CDR3 runs 15 residues. V was clipped by 2 bases and J by 3 bases; unmatched bases: 5. CDR3 nucleotides: TGTGCCAGCAGTTACGGGAGACTAGCGGACTACGAGCAGTACTTC. It specifies CASSYGRLADYEQYF.

This clonotype was seen a handful of times. This chain uses TRBV28 with TRBJ2-7, with D tentatively TRBD1 (5 bases). The germline V gene encodes CDR1 MDHEN and CDR2 SYDVKM. The CDR3 consists of 13 residues. V lost 6 bases, J lost 2 bases, and 11 bases lay in between. The CDR3 loop is CASRRDSAYEQYF. CDR3 nucleotides: TGTGCCAGCAGGAGAGACAGTGCCTACGAGCAGTACTTC.

This clonotype came up many times. The genes are TRBV5-1 and TRBJ2-7; TRBD1 agrees at 9 bases. The germline V gene has CDR1 SGHRS and CDR2 YFSETQ. J lost 5 bases, V lost 1 base, and 4 bases had no gene match. The CDR3 covers 14 residues. The CDR3 loop reads CASSLTGGADEQYF. The CDR3 DNA reads TGCGCCAGCAGCTTGACAGGGGGCGCGGACGAGCAGTACTTC. The full variable domain, its missing parts supplied by reference TRBV5-1 and TRBJ2-7, is KAGVTQTPRYLIKTRGQQVTLSCSPISGHRSVSWYQQTPGQGLQFLFEYFSETQRNKGNFPGRFSGRQFSNSRSEMNVSTLELGDSALYLCASSLTGGADEQYFGPGTRLTVT.

This rearrangement joins TRBV6-5 to TRBJ1-1, with D uncertain. The CDR3 contains 14 residues. V gave up 0 bases and J gave up 1 base, with 6 bases separating them. Germline V gene lookup returns CDR1 MNHEY and CDR2 SVGAGI. Here the CDR3 reads CASSYSKGNTEAFF. CDR3 nucleotides: TGTGCCAGCAGTTACTCGAAGGGGAACACTGAAGCTTTCTTT.

V gene TRBV12-3 or TRBV12-4 combines with J gene TRBJ2-1; D not certain. CDR3 length: 13 residues. V lost 6 bases and J lost 3, with 9 bases in between. The CDR3 DNA is TGTGCCAGCAGCCGAGACGGCTACAATGAGCAGTTCTTC. Translating gives CASSRDGYNEQFF.